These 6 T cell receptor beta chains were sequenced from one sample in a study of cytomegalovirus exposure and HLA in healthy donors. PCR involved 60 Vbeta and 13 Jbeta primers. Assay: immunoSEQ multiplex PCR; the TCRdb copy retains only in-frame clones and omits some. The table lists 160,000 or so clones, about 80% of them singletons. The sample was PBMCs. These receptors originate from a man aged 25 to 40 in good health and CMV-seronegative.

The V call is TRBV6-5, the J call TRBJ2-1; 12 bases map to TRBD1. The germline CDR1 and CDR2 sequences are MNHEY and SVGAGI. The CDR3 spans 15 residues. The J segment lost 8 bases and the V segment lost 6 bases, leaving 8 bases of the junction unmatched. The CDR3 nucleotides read TGTGCCAGCAGAAGCGCCGGGACAGGGGGCCATGAGCAGTTCTTC. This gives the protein CASRSAGTGGHEQFF.

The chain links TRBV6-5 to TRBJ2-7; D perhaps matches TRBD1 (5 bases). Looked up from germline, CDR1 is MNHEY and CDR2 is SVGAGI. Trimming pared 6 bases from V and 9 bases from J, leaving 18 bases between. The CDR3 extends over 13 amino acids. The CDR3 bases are TGTGCCAGCAGCGGCGACCCAGGGATCCGGCAGTACTTC. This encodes CASSGDPGIRQYF.

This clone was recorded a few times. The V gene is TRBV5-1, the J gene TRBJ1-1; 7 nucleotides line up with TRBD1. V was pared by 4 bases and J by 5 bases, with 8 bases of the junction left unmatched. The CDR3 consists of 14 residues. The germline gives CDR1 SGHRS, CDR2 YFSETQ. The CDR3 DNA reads TGCGCCAGCAGCACAGACAGGGTGTTAACTGAAGCTTTCTTT. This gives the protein CASSTDRVLTEAFF.

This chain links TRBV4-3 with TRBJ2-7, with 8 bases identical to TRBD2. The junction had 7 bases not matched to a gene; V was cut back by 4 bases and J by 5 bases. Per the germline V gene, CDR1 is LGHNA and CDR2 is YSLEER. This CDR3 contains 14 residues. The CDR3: CASSLRGAGDEQYF. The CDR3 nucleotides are TGCGCCAGCAGCCTCCGAGGAGCGGGGGACGAGCAGTACTTC.

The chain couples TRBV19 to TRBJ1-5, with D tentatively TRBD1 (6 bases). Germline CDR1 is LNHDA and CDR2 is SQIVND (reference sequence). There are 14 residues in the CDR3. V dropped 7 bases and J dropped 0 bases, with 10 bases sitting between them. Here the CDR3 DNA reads TGTGCCAGTAACAGGGAACATAGCAATCAGCCCCAGCATTTT. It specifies CASNREHSNQPQHF. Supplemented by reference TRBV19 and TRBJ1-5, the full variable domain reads DGGITQSPKYLFRKEGQNVTLSCEQNLNHDAMYWYRQDPGQGLRLIYYSQIVNDFQKGDIAEGYSVSREKKESFPLTVTSAQKNPTAFYLCASNREHSNQPQHFGDGTRLSIL.

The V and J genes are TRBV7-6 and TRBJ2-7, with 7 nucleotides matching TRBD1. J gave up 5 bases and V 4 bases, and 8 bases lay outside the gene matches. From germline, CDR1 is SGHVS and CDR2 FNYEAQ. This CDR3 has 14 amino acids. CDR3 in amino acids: CASSSGQIPNEQYF. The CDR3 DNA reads TGTGCCAGCAGCTCGGGACAGATACCTAACGAGCAGTACTTC.